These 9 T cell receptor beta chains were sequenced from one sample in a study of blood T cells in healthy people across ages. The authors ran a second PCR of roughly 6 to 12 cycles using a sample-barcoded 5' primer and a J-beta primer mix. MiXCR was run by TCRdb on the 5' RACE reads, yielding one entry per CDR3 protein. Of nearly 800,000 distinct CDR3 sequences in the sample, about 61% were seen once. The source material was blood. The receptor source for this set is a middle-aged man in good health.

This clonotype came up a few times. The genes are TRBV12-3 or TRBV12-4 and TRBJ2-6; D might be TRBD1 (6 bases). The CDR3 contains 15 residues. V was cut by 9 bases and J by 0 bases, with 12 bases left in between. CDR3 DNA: TGTGCCAGTGCCCGAGGGGGCTCTGGGGCCAACGTCCTGACTTTC. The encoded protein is CASARGGSGANVLTF.

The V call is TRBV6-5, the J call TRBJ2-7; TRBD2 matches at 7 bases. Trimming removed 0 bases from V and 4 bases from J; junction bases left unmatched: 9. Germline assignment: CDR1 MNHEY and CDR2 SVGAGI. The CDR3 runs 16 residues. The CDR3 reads CASSYSGEGVTYEQYF. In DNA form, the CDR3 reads TGTGCCAGCAGTTACTCAGGGGAGGGAGTCACTTACGAGCAGTACTTC.

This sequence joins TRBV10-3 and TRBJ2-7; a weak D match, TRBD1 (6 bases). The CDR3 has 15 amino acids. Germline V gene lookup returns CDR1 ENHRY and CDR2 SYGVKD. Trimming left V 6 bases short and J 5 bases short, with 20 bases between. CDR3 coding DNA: TGTGCCATCAGAGACCGTCTACAGGGTGCGGACGAGCAGTACTTC. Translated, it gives CAIRDRLQGADEQYF.

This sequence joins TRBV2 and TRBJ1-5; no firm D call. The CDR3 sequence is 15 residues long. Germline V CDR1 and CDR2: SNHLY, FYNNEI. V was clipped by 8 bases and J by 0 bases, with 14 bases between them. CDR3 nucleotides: TGTGCCAGCGGGTGGTCGGCGAATAGCAATCAGCCCCAGCATTTT. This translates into CASGWSANSNQPQHF. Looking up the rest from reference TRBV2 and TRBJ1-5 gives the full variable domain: EPEVTQTPSHQVTQMGQEVILRCVPISNHLYFYWYRQILGQKVEFLVSFYNNEISEKSEIFDDQFSVERPDGSNFTLKIRSTKLEDSAMYFCASGWSANSNQPQHFGDGTRLSIL.

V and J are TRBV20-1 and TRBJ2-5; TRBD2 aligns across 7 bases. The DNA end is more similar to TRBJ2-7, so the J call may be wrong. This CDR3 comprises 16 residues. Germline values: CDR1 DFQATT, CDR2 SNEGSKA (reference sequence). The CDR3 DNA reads TGCAGTGCTAGAGATGGGGGGAGGGACGATGGTGGCGAGCAGTACTTC. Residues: CSARDGGRDDGGEQYF.

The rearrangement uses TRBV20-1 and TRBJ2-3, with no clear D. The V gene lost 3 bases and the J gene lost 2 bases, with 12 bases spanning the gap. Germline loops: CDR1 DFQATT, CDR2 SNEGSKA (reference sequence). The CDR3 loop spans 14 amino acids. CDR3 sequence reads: CSASVAGATDTQYF. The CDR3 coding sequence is TGCAGTGCTAGTGTTGCCGGCGCCACAGATACGCAGTATTTT.

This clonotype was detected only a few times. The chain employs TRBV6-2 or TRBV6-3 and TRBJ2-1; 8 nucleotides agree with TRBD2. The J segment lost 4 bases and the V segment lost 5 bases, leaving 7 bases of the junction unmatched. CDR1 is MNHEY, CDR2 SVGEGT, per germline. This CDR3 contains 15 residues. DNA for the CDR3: TGTGCCAGCAGTGACGGGACTAGGTCGTACAATGAGCAGTTCTTC. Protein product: CASSDGTRSYNEQFF.

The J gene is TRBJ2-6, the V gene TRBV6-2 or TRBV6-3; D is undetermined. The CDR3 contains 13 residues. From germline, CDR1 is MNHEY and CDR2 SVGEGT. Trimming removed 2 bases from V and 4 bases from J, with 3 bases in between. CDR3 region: CASSYMGANVLTF. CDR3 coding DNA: TGTGCCAGCAGTTACATGGGGGCCAACGTCCTGACTTTC.

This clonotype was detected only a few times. CDR3 nucleotides: TGTGCCAGCCTACAGGGACTACTGTACGAGCAGTACTTC. It encodes CASLQGLLYEQYF. The chain combines TRBV2 with TRBJ2-5, with D possibly being TRBD2 (7 bases). The closer fit of TRBJ2-7 to the DNA end suggests the J call may be wrong. CDR1 and CDR2 (germline): SNHLY, FYNNEI. This CDR3 is built from 13 residues.